A single sample gave rise to the 25 T cell receptor beta chains below, sequenced in a study of OX40 agonist ivuxolimab in advanced cancers. The repertoire was sequenced with immunoSEQ multiplex PCR; TCRdb's copy has only in-frame clones and lacks some. The sample holds over 45,000 clones, around 89% seen once. The specimen was CD4+ or CD8+ T cells sorted from blood, collected in a trial of the OX40 agonist ivuxolimab. Receptor source: an adult with an advanced solid tumor such as melanoma, head and neck, liver or kidney cancer.

This rearrangement joins TRBV6-5 to TRBJ2-7; the D gene is possibly TRBD2 (6 bases). The V end lost 5 bases, the J end lost 0 bases, and 11 bases lay between the germline ends. CDR3 length: 14 residues. Germline values: CDR1 MNHEY, CDR2 SVGAGI. This chain's CDR3 is CASSTRGNSYEQYF. CDR3 DNA sequence: TGTGCCAGCAGTACTCGGGGGAACTCCTACGAGCAGTACTTC.

V gene TRBV2 combines with J gene TRBJ1-5, with 7 bases aligning to TRBD1. Germline loops: CDR1 SNHLY, CDR2 FYNNEI. V trimming: 2 bases; J trimming: 4 bases; junction bases outside the gene matches: 2. There are 14 residues in the CDR3. The DNA of the CDR3 is TGTGCCAGCAGTGAAATCAGGGGGAATCAGCCCCAGCATTTT. It yields the protein CASSEIRGNQPQHF.

The CDR3: CASSLTGPGEQFF. The CDR3 DNA follows: TGTGCCAGCAGCCTGACAGGTCCAGGTGAGCAGTTCTTC. The gene calls are TRBV6-1 and TRBJ2-1; perhaps TRBD1 as D (6 bases). Germline CDR1 is MNHNS and CDR2 is SASEGT. This CDR3 region has 13 residues. V shed 6 bases and J shed 9 bases, with 15 bases lying between them.

The chain employs TRBV18 and TRBJ2-7, with 9 positions matching TRBD1. The germline CDR1 and CDR2 sequences are KGHSH and LQKENI. The CDR3 has 15 residues. V trimming: 5 bases; J trimming: 2 bases; junction bases outside the gene matches: 7. CDR3 sequence reads: CASSATGQGAYEQYF. CDR3 nucleotide sequence: TGTGCCAGCTCAGCGACGGGACAGGGTGCCTACGAGCAGTACTTC.

About this clone: This sample includes further DNA sequences coding for the same CDR3. V and J are TRBV28 and TRBJ2-7; the D call may be TRBD1 or TRBD2 (5 bases each). Trimming took off 6 bases at V and 1 base at J, with 10 bases between the two ends. CDR1 MDHEN and CDR2 SYDVKM come from the germline V gene. The CDR3 loop spans 13 amino acids. The CDR3, as DNA: TGTGCCAGCAGCTCGGGGCAGTCCTACGAGCAGTACTTC. Translated, it gives CASSSGQSYEQYF. Drawing the rest from reference TRBV28 and TRBJ2-7, the complete variable domain is DVKVTQSSRYLVKRTGEKVFLECVQDMDHENMFWYRQDPGLGLRLIYFSYDVKMKEKGDIPEGYSVSREKKERFSLILESASTNQTSMYLCASSSGQSYEQYFGPGTRLTVT.

V is TRBV6-5 and J is TRBJ2-6, with a weak D call TRBD2 (6 bases). The CDR3 is made up of 15 amino acids. The germline V and J ends were trimmed by 5 bases and 4 bases, with 12 bases remaining between them. Per the germline V gene, CDR1 is MNHEY and CDR2 is SVGAGI. The CDR3 nucleotides read TGTGCCAGCAGTATATCGGAGGGGGGGGCCAACGTCCTGACTTTC. As protein: CASSISEGGANVLTF.

V is TRBV7-3 and J is TRBJ2-3; 9 bases match TRBD2. The J segment lost 5 bases and the V segment lost 5 bases, leaving 17 bases of the junction unmatched. Germline CDR1 reads SGHTA; CDR2 reads FQGTGA. The CDR3 runs to 18 residues. As DNA, the CDR3 is TGTGCCAGCAGCCCTTACCGTGGTAGCGGGAGAGGGGGAGATACGCAGTATTTT. Its protein is CASSPYRGSGRGGDTQYF.

The CDR3 reads CASSLGPGGGYTF. The CDR3, as DNA: TGTGCCAGCAGCTTAGGGCCAGGGGGCGGCTACACCTTC. This sequence joins TRBV7-9 and TRBJ1-2; TRBD1 agrees at 8 bases. Trimming removed 1 base from V and 8 bases from J; junction bases left unmatched: 3. CDR1 and CDR2 from the germline V gene are SEHNR and FQNEAQ (reference sequence). CDR3 length: 13 amino acids.

V gene TRBV19 combines with J gene TRBJ2-3; D is uncertain. The CDR3 is 12 residues long. V was trimmed by 6 bases and J by 3 bases, leaving 7 bases between them. Germline CDR1 LNHDA, CDR2 SQIVND (reference sequence). The CDR3 loop is CASRSGTDTQYF. CDR3 coding DNA: TGTGCCAGTAGGAGTGGGACAGATACGCAGTATTTT.

V and J are TRBV28 and TRBJ1-2; possible D gene TRBD1, 6 bases. CDR3 length: 12 amino acids. Trimming pared 5 bases from V and 8 bases from J, leaving 12 bases between. CDR1 and CDR2 from the germline V gene are MDHEN and SYDVKM. The CDR3 spells CASSPSTGGYTF. CDR3 sequence (DNA): TGTGCCAGCAGTCCCTCAACAGGGGGCTACACCTTC.

The gene calls are TRBV18 and TRBJ2-1; TRBD2 is a possible D gene (6 bases). The CDR3 covers 13 residues. CDR1 and CDR2 (germline): KGHSH, LQKENI. V dropped 0 bases and J dropped 8 bases, with 8 bases sitting between them. The CDR3 DNA sequence: TGTGCCAGCTCACCACCGACGGGGGATGAGCAGTTCTTC. It codes for CASSPPTGDEQFF.

This clone was seen a handful of times. The chain carries TRBV9 and TRBJ2-2; D is unclear. The length of the CDR3 is 14 residues. Trimming shortened V by 0 bases and J by 2 bases, and 5 bases separated the two germline ends. Germline V gives CDR1 SGDLS, CDR2 YYNGEE. CDR3 in amino acids: CASSVVANTGELFF. Written as DNA, the CDR3 is TGTGCCAGCAGCGTAGTCGCTAACACCGGGGAGCTGTTTTTT.

The chain joins TRBV5-5 to TRBJ1-2; D not certain. Germline CDR1 reads SGHKS; CDR2 reads YYEKEE (reference sequence). CDR3 size: 12 residues. Trimming took off 5 bases at V and 4 bases at J, with 9 bases between the two ends. Written as DNA, the CDR3 is TGTGCCAGCAGTGGTGGCCTCTATGGCTACACCTTC. Translation gives CASSGGLYGYTF.

V and J are TRBV7-3 and TRBJ2-3, with D perhaps TRBD1 (6 bases). Deletions cut 4 bases from V and 2 bases from J, with 10 bases between. Germline-derived CDR1 and CDR2 are SGHTA and FQGTGA. The CDR3 totals 14 residues. The CDR3 is CASSSQGNTDTQYF. The CDR3 nucleotides read TGTGCCAGCAGCTCTCAGGGGAACACAGATACGCAGTATTTT.

The V gene is TRBV7-6, the J gene TRBJ2-2; 7 nucleotides match TRBD1. The CDR3 consists of 15 residues. Germline values: CDR1 SGHVS, CDR2 FNYEAQ. With V trimmed by 0 bases and J by 2 bases, 0 bases remained unmatched. The CDR3: CASSLAGGNTGELFF. The DNA of the CDR3 is TGTGCCAGCAGCTTAGCAGGGGGCAACACCGGGGAGCTGTTTTTT.

The chain has TRBV28 and TRBJ2-3; D not resolved. The CDR3 has 13 amino acids. Germline V lookup: CDR1 MDHEN, CDR2 SYDVKM. The V end lost 3 bases, the J end lost 5 bases, and 9 bases lay between the germline ends. The CDR3 loop reads CASSFPIKDTQYF. The CDR3 bases are TGTGCCAGCAGTTTCCCCATAAAAGATACGCAGTATTTT.

The CDR3 reads CASITSGQETQYF. The CDR3 coding sequence is TGTGCCAGCATTACCTCAGGGCAAGAGACCCAGTACTTC. The chain joins TRBV6-1 to TRBJ2-5, with D possibly TRBD1 on 5 matching bases. Trimming shortened V by 7 bases and J by 2 bases, and 11 bases separated the two germline ends. Germline V lookup: CDR1 MNHNS, CDR2 SASEGT. This CDR3 is built from 13 residues.

The rearrangement joins TRBV9 to TRBJ2-2; 9 bases agree with TRBD1. V lost 3 bases and J lost 3; bases outside the gene matches: 15. This CDR3 is 19 amino acids long. CDR1 and CDR2 from the germline V gene are SGDLS and YYNGEE. The CDR3 DNA reads TGTGCCAGCAGCGGACCAGGACAGGGGCGCGAACGGCACACCGGGGAGCTGTTTTTT. Amino acids: CASSGPGQGRERHTGELFF.

This clone has only one observation. This rearrangement joins TRBV21-1 to TRBJ2-5; TRBD1, as called in the table, went unchecked against the DNA. TRBV21-1 is given as a pseudogene. The CDR3 is 15 residues long. CDR3 protein: CASSARKGQGETQYF. The CDR3 nucleotides are TGTGCCAGCAGCGCCCGGAAGGGACAGGGAGAGACCCAGTACTTC.

V is TRBV6-5 and J is TRBJ1-1; D is unclear. Trimming stripped 6 bases from V and 1 base from J, with 9 bases between. Germline CDR1 is MNHEY and CDR2 is SVGAGI. There are 13 residues in the CDR3. CDR3 DNA: TGTGCCAGCAGCCCAGCCTCGAACACTGAAGCTTTCTTT. Translated, it gives CASSPASNTEAFF.

The chain links TRBV6-5 to TRBJ2-7; D might be TRBD1 (5 bases). With 7 bases removed from V and 9 bases from J, the gap between germline ends came to 13 bases. The CDR3 totals 11 residues. Looked up from germline, CDR1 is MNHEY and CDR2 is SVGAGI. This CDR3 is CASTESGWQYF. CDR3 nucleotides: TGTGCCAGCACCGAATCAGGGTGGCAGTACTTC.

The chain recombines TRBV18 with TRBJ1-4, with D unclear. The V end was cut by 3 bases, the J end by 7 bases, with 15 bases between. The V gene's germline CDR1 is KGHSH and CDR2 LQKENI. CDR3 length equals 15 residues. The CDR3 DNA is TGTGCCAGCTCACCCCCGGGCGGCCGTACTGAAAAACTGTTTTTT. It is translated as CASSPPGGRTEKLFF.

The V call is TRBV6-1, the J call TRBJ1-1; D is unresolved. CDR1 and CDR2 from the germline V gene are MNHNS and SASEGT. The V end lost 1 base, the J end lost 1 base, and 13 bases lay between the germline ends. The CDR3 length is 16 residues. The CDR3 nucleotides read TGTGCCAGCAGTGAAGTTCGGGGTGCTAGGAACACTGAAGCTTTCTTT. The encoded protein is CASSEVRGARNTEAFF.

The V and J genes are TRBV5-1 and TRBJ1-6, with 8 bases matching TRBD1. V shed 0 bases, J shed 14 bases, and the junction held 4 bases outside the gene matches. The CDR3 has 13 amino acids. The V gene's germline CDR1 is SGHRS and CDR2 YFSETQ. The CDR3 DNA sequence: TGCGCCAGCAGCTTGGGGACAGGGTCGTCCCTCCACTTT. This codes for CASSLGTGSSLHF.

The chain employs TRBV27 and TRBJ2-5, with 9 bases matching TRBD1. The CDR3 is made up of 17 amino acids. Trimming removed 0 bases from V and 9 bases from J; junction bases left unmatched: 14. The germline CDR1 and CDR2 sequences are MNHEY and SMNVEV (reference sequence). The CDR3 nucleotides are TGTGCCAGCAGTTTATCCCGGACAGGGGCCGCCATGTCGGCCCAGTACTTC. Protein: CASSLSRTGAAMSAQYF.